This is a list of T cell receptor beta chains from one sample in a study of blood T cell repertoires in COVID-19. TCRdb keeps only in-frame clones here, not all; method: immunoSEQ multiplex PCR. Of roughly 670,000 clones listed, around 89% are singletons. Sequenced input: peripheral blood. These receptors were collected from a woman between 18 and 29 years old with acute or convalescent COVID-19. The CDR3 runs from the conserved cysteine through the conserved F or W. A D gene is named only where the DNA matches it firmly. Clone size is not always given. Where it is, it says once, few, many or a class for expanded clones.

V: TRBV10-2; size: once; J: TRBJ2-2; D: TRBD2; CDR3: CASRKTSGGPFTGELFF; DNA: TGCGCCAGCAGAAAAACTAGCGGGGGGCCCTTCACCGGGGAGCTGTTTTTT
V: TRBV25-1; size: .; J: TRBJ1-2; D: .; CDR3: CASSESGRFDGYTF; DNA: TGTGCCAGCAGTGAATCAGGCCGTTTTGATGGCTACACCTTC
V: TRBV7-2; size: .; J: TRBJ1-2; D: .; CDR3: CASSLQGRGYTF; DNA: TGTGCCAGCAGCTTACAGGGAAGGGGCTACACCTTC
V: TRBV7-3; size: .; J: TRBJ2-6; D: TRBD2; CDR3: CASSSLAGGNSGANVLTF; DNA: TGTGCCAGCAGCTCTCTAGCGGGGGGAAACTCTGGGGCCAACGTCCTGACTTTC
V: TRBV7-6; size: .; J: TRBJ2-3; D: TRBD2; CDR3: CASSYTALAGDTQYF; DNA: TGTGCCAGCAGCTACACGGCCCTAGCGGGGGATACGCAGTATTTT
V: TRBV25-1; size: once; J: TRBJ1-1; D: .; CDR3: CASSLHPQEAFF; DNA: TGTGCCAGCAGCTTACACCCTCAAGAAGCTTTCTTT
V: TRBV18; size: .; J: TRBJ1-5; D: .; CDR3: CASSPPGLYQPQHF; DNA: TGTGCCAGCTCACCCCCAGGGCTGTATCAGCCCCAGCATTTT
V: TRBV6-5; size: .; J: TRBJ2-1; D: .; CDR3: CASSPPGGRNEQFF; DNA: TGTGCCAGCAGTCCCCCCGGGGGGCGGAATGAGCAGTTCTTC
V: TRBV5-1; size: .; J: TRBJ1-4; D: .; CDR3: CASSLAGKVEKLFF; DNA: TGCGCCAGCAGCTTGGCGGGAAAGGTTGAAAAACTGTTTTTT
V: TRBV6-2/TRBV6-3; size: .; J: TRBJ2-2; D: TRBD1; CDR3: CASSTSTGARGTGELFF; DNA: TGTGCCAGCAGTACCTCGACAGGGGCGCGGGGCACCGGGGAGCTGTTTTTT
V: TRBV30; size: .; J: TRBJ2-5; D: .; CDR3: CAWSTGIQETQYF; DNA: TGTGCCTGGAGTACAGGCATCCAAGAGACCCAGTACTTC
V: TRBV7-9; size: .; J: TRBJ2-3; D: TRBD1; CDR3: CASSSNYRQGSTDTQYF; DNA: TGTGCCAGCAGCTCTAATTACCGACAGGGAAGCACAGATACGCAGTATTTT
V: TRBV13; size: .; J: TRBJ1-1; D: .; CDR3: CASSHEDRKNTEAFF; DNA: TGTGCCAGCAGCCATGAGGACAGAAAAAACACTGAAGCTTTCTTT
V: TRBV19; size: .; J: TRBJ1-5; D: .; CDR3: CASIRGGGFNSNQPQHF; DNA: TGTGCCAGTATTCGGGGAGGGGGATTCAATAGCAATCAGCCCCAGCATTTT
V: TRBV9; size: .; J: TRBJ2-3; D: TRBD1; CDR3: CASSVRTGTDTQYF; DNA: TGTGCCAGCAGCGTAAGGACAGGGACAGATACGCAGTATTTT
V: TRBV6-5; size: .; J: TRBJ1-2; D: TRBD1; CDR3: CASRVGQGGQNTF; DNA: TGTGCCAGCAGGGTCGGACAGGGCGGGCAGAACACCTTC
V: TRBV27; size: .; J: TRBJ1-4; D: TRBD1; CDR3: CASSLMAPQGGETNEKLFF; DNA: TGTGCCAGCAGTTTAATGGCCCCCCAGGGGGGCGAAACTAATGAAAAACTGTTTTTT
V: TRBV19; size: .; J: TRBJ1-5; D: .; CDR3: CASSIGGEQPQHF; DNA: TGTGCCAGTAGTATCGGGGGAGAACAGCCCCAGCATTTT
V: TRBV24-1; size: .; J: TRBJ1-2; D: .; CDR3: CATSDGGAVNYGYTF; DNA: TGTGCCACCAGTGATGGGGGGGCCGTTAACTATGGCTACACCTTC
V: TRBV13; size: .; J: TRBJ1-4; D: .; CDR3: CASSFLNEKLFF; DNA: TGTGCCAGCAGCTTTTTAAATGAAAAACTGTTTTTT
V: TRBV12-3/TRBV12-4; size: once; J: TRBJ1-2; D: .; CDR3: CASSLEGYGYTF; DNA: TGTGCCAGCAGTTTGGAGGGCTACGGCTACACCTTC
V: TRBV3-1/TRBV3-2; size: .; J: TRBJ1-6; D: .; CDR3: CASSQVGGRDYSPLHF; DNA: TGTGCCAGCAGCCAAGTAGGTGGCAGGGATTATTCACCCCTCCACTTT
V: TRBV2; size: .; J: TRBJ2-2; D: TRBD2; CDR3: CASTQTGGANTGELFF; DNA: TGTGCCAGCACTCAAACTGGGGGGGCGAACACCGGGGAGCTGTTTTTT
V: TRBV2; size: once; J: TRBJ1-3; D: TRBD1; CDR3: CASSGGRQGSGNTIYF; DNA: TGTGCCAGCAGTGGGGGGAGACAGGGTTCTGGAAACACCATATATTTT
V: TRBV5-1; size: .; J: TRBJ1-2; D: .; CDR3: CASSLAGNPVYGYTF; DNA: TGCGCCAGCAGCTTGGCCGGGAACCCCGTCTATGGCTACACCTTC
V: TRBV4-1; size: once; J: TRBJ2-1; D: TRBD2; CDR3: CASSQELAGGPREQFF; DNA: TGCGCCAGCAGCCAAGAACTAGCGGGGGGGCCGAGGGAGCAGTTCTTC
V: TRBV28; size: .; J: TRBJ1-6; D: TRBD1; CDR3: CASSLGQGYSPLHF; DNA: TGTGCCAGCAGTTTAGGACAGGGGTATTCACCCCTCCACTTT
V: TRBV2; size: .; J: TRBJ1-1; D: TRBD1; CDR3: CASSGDSYSTEAFF; DNA: TGTGCCAGCAGTGGGGACAGTTATAGCACTGAAGCTTTCTTT
V: TRBV4-3; size: few; J: TRBJ2-2; D: TRBD1; CDR3: CASSQATGAADTGELFF; DNA: TGCGCCAGCAGCCAAGCAACAGGGGCAGCGGACACCGGGGAGCTGTTTTTT
V: TRBV30; size: .; J: TRBJ2-3; D: .; CDR3: CAWSVGGMDTQYF; DNA: TGTGCCTGGAGTGTAGGAGGGATGGATACGCAGTATTTT
V: TRBV11-2; size: .; J: TRBJ2-7; D: .; CDR3: CASSLRQNTYEQYF; DNA: TGTGCCAGCAGCTTACGACAGAATACCTACGAGCAGTACTTC
V: TRBV7-9; size: .; J: TRBJ1-3; D: .; CDR3: CASSYKTSTNTIYF; DNA: TGTGCCAGCAGCTATAAGACAAGTACAAACACCATATATTTT
V: TRBV19; size: .; J: TRBJ1-1; D: TRBD1; CDR3: CASSVQQGLNTEAFF; DNA: TGTGCCAGTAGTGTCCAACAGGGGTTGAACACTGAAGCTTTCTTT
V: TRBV18; size: once; J: TRBJ1-1; D: .; CDR3: CASSPTNTEAFF; DNA: TGTGCCAGCTCCCCAACAAACACTGAAGCTTTCTTT
V: TRBV6-1; size: few; J: TRBJ1-5; D: .; CDR3: CASSEAEGSEPQHF; DNA: TGTGCCAGCAGTGAAGCGGAGGGGTCGGAGCCCCAGCATTTT
V: TRBV11-3; size: .; J: TRBJ1-1; D: .; CDR3: CASSLGGTRMNTEAFF; DNA: TGTGCCAGCAGCTTAGGCGGCACCCGGATGAACACTGAAGCTTTCTTT
V: TRBV4-1; size: .; J: TRBJ2-7; D: TRBD1; CDR3: CASSLSKTGGIYEQYF; DNA: TGCGCCAGCAGCCTATCCAAGACAGGGGGTATCTACGAGCAGTACTTC
V: TRBV19; size: .; J: TRBJ1-5; D: TRBD1; CDR3: CASSTRTGRYQPQHF; DNA: TGTGCCAGTAGTACTCGGACAGGGAGATATCAGCCCCAGCATTTT
V: TRBV24-1; size: .; J: TRBJ1-2; D: .; CDR3: CATSDHGTATF; DNA: TGTGCCACCAGTGACCACGGGACTGCGACCTTC
V: TRBV28; size: .; J: TRBJ1-5; D: .; CDR3: CASSPTGSGNQPQHF; DNA: TGTGCCAGCAGTCCCACAGGGAGTGGCAATCAGCCCCAGCATTTT
V: TRBV3-1/TRBV3-2; size: .; J: TRBJ1-1; D: TRBD1; CDR3: CASSHPQQGLFGAFF; DNA: TGTGCCAGCAGCCATCCTCAACAGGGGCTTTTTGGAGCTTTCTTT
V: TRBV19; size: .; J: TRBJ1-1; D: .; CDR3: CASMGHLNTEAFF; DNA: TGTGCCAGTATGGGGCACTTAAACACTGAAGCTTTCTTT
V: TRBV7-9; size: .; J: TRBJ2-7; D: TRBD2; CDR3: CASSPGGGRVDYEQYF; DNA: TGTGCCAGCAGCCCAGGCGGGGGACGTGTAGACTACGAGCAGTACTTC
V: TRBV10-2; size: .; J: TRBJ2-7; D: .; CDR3: CASSESGTSSYEQYF; DNA: TGCGCCAGCAGTGAGTCCGGGACAAGCTCCTACGAGCAGTACTTC
V: TRBV10-3; size: .; J: TRBJ1-1; D: .; CDR3: CAISPQGRLTEAFF; DNA: TGTGCCATCAGTCCTCAGGGGCGGCTCACTGAAGCTTTCTTT
V: TRBV7-9; size: .; J: TRBJ1-2; D: .; CDR3: CASSPQAIYGYTF; DNA: TGTGCCAGCAGCCCACAGGCGATCTATGGCTACACCTTC
V: TRBV3-1/TRBV3-2; size: .; J: TRBJ1-2; D: .; CDR3: CASSLGSAYGYTF; DNA: TGTGCCAGCAGCCTTGGGAGCGCCTATGGCTACACCTTC
V: TRBV6-2/TRBV6-3; size: .; J: TRBJ2-3; D: TRBD2; CDR3: CASSHYGGSGGPDTQYF; DNA: TGTGCCAGCAGCCACTACGGGGGTAGCGGGGGCCCAGATACGCAGTATTTT
V: TRBV9; size: .; J: TRBJ2-2; D: .; CDR3: CASSVGQGELFF; DNA: TGTGCCAGCAGCGTAGGGCAGGGGGAGCTGTTTTTT
V: TRBV5-1; size: .; J: TRBJ2-7; D: .; CDR3: CASAEPTTYEQYF; DNA: TGCGCCAGCGCGGAGCCCACAACCTACGAGCAGTACTTC
V: TRBV3-1/TRBV3-2; size: .; J: TRBJ1-1; D: TRBD1; CDR3: CASSHLGQGVYTEAFF; DNA: TGTGCCAGCAGCCACCTGGGACAGGGGGTGTACACTGAAGCTTTCTTT
V: TRBV24-1; size: once; J: TRBJ1-2; D: TRBD1; CDR3: CATSDLGGQGENYGYTF; DNA: TGTGCCACCAGTGATTTAGGAGGACAGGGTGAAAACTATGGCTACACCTTC
V: TRBV18; size: .; J: TRBJ1-4; D: .; CDR3: CASSKDGRNEKLFF; DNA: TGTGCCAGCTCTAAGGACGGGAGAAATGAAAAACTGTTTTTT
V: TRBV6-5; size: .; J: TRBJ1-2; D: TRBD1; CDR3: CASRPRQGGYTF; DNA: TGTGCCAGCAGACCCAGACAGGGGGGCTACACCTTC